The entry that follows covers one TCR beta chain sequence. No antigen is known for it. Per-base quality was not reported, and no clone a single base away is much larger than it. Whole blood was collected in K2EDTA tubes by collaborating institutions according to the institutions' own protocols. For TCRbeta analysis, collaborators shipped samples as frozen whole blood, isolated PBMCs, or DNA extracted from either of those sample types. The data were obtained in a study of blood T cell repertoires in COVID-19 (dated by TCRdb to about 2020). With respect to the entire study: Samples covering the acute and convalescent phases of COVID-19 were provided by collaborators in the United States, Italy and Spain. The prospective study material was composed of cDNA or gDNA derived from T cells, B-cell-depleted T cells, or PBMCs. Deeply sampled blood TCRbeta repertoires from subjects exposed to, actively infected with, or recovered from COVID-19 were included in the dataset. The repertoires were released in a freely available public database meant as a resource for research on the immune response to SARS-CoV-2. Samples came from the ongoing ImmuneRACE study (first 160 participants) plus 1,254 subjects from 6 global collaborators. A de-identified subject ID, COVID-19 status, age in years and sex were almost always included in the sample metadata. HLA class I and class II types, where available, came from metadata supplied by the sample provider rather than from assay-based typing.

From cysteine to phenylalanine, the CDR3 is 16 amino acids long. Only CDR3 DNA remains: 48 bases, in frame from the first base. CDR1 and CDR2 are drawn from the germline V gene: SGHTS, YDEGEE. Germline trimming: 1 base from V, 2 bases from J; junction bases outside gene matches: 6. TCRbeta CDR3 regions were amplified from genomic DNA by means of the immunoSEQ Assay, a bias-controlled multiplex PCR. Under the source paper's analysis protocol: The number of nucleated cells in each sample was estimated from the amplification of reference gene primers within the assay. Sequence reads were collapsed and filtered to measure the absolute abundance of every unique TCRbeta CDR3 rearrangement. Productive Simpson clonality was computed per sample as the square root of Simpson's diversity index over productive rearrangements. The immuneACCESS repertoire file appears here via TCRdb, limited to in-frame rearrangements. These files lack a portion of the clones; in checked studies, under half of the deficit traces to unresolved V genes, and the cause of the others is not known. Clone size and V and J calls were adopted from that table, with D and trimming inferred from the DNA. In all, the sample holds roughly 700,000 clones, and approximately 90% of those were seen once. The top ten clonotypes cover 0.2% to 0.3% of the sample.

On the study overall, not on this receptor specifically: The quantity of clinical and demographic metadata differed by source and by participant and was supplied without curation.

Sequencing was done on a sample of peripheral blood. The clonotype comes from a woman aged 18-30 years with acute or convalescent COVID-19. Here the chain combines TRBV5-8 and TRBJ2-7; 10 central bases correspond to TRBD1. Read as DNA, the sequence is TGTGCCAGCAGCTTGATGGGACAGGGGTCCCCCTACGAGCAGTACTTC. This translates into CASSLMGQGSPYEQYF.